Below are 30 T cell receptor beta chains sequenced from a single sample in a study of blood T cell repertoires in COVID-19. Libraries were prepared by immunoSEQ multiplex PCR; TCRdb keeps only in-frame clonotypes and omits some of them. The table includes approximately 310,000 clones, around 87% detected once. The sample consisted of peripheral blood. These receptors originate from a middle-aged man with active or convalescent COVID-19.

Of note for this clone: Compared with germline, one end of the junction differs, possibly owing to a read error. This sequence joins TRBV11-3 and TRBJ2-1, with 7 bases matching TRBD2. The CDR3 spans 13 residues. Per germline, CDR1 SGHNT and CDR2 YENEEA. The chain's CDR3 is CASSLPRGTTRLF. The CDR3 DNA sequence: TGTGCCAGCAGCTTACCACGGGGGACTACGAGGCTCTTC.

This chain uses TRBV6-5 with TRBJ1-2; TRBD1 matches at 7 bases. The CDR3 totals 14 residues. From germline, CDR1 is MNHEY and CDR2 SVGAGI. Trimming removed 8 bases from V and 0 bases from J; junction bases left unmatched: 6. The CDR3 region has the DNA TGTGCCAGCTTAATCCAGGGGGCTAACTATGGCTACACCTTC. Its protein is CASLIQGANYGYTF.

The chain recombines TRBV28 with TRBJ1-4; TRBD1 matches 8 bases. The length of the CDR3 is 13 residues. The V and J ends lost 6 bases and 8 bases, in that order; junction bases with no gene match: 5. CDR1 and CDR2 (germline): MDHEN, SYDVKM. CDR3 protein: CASRTGGEEKLFF. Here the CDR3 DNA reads TGTGCCAGCAGAACAGGGGGGGAAGAAAAACTGTTTTTT.

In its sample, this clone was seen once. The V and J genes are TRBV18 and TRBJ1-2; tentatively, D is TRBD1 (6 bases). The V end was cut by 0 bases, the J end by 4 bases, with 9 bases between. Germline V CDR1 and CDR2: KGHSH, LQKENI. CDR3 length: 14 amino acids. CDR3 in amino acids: CASSPPRDIYGYTF. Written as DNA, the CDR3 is TGTGCCAGCTCACCACCCCGGGACATCTATGGCTACACCTTC.

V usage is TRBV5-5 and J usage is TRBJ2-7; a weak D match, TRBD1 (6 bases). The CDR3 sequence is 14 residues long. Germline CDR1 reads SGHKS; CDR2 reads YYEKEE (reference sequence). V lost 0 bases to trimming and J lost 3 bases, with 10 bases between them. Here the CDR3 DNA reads TGTGCCAGCAGCTTGGGGACAGACGGCTACGAGCAGTACTTC. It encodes CASSLGTDGYEQYF.

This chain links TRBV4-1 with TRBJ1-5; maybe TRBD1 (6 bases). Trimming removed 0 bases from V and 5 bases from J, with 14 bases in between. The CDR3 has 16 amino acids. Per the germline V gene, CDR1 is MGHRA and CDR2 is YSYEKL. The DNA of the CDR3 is TGCGCCAGCAGCCAAGATTGGACAGAAGGACATCAGCCCCAGCATTTT. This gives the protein CASSQDWTEGHQPQHF.

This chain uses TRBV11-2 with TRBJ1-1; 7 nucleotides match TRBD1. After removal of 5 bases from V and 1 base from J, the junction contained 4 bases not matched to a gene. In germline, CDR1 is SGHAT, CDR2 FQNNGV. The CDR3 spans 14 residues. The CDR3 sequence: CASSRGQWNTEAFF. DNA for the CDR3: TGTGCCAGCAGCCGGGGACAGTGGAACACTGAAGCTTTCTTT.

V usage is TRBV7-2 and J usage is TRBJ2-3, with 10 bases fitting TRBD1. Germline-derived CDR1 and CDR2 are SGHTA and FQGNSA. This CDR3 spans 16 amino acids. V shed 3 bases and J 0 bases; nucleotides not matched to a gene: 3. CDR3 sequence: CASSLSGQGSTDTQYF. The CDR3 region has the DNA TGTGCCAGCAGCTTGTCGGGACAGGGGAGCACAGATACGCAGTATTTT.

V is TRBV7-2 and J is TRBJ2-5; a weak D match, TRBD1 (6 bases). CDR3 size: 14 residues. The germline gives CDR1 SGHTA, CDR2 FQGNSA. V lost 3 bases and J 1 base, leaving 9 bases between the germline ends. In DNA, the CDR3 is TGTGCCAGCAGCTTCGCAGGGGTCCAAGAGACCCAGTACTTC. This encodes CASSFAGVQETQYF.

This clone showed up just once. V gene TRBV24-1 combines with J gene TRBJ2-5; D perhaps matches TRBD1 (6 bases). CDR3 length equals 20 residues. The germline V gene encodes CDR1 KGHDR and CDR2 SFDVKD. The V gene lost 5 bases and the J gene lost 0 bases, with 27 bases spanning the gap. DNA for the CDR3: TGTGCCACCAGTGGCCCCACGGGCAGGGGCAGCCCGATGAACCAAGAGACCCAGTACTTC. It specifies CATSGPTGRGSPMNQETQYF.

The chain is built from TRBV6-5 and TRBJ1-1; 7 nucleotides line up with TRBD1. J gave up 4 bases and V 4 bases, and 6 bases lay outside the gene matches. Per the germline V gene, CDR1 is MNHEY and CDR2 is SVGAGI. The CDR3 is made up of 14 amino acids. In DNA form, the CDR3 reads TGTGCCAGCAGTTTAACAGGGGTTGGCACTGAAGCTTTCTTT. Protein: CASSLTGVGTEAFF.

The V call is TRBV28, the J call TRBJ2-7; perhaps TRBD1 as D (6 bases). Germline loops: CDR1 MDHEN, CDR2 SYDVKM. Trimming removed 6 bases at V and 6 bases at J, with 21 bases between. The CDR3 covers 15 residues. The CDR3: CASRGQGRGYGEQYF. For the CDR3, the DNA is TGTGCCAGCAGGGGCCAGGGGAGAGGTTATGGCGAGCAGTACTTC.

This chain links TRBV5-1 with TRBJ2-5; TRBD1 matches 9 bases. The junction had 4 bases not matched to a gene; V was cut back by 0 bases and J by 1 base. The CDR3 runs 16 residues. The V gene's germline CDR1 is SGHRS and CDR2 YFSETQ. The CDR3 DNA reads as TGCGCCAGCAGCTTGGCCGGGACAGGGATCCAAGAGACCCAGTACTTC. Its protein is CASSLAGTGIQETQYF.

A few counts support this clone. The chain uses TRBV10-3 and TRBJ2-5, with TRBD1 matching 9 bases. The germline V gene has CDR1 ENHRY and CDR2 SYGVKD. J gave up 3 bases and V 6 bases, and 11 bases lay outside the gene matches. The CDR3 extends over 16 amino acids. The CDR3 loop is CAIRSGQGSGEETQYF. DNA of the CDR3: TGTGCCATCAGATCCGGACAGGGGAGCGGTGAAGAGACCCAGTACTTC.

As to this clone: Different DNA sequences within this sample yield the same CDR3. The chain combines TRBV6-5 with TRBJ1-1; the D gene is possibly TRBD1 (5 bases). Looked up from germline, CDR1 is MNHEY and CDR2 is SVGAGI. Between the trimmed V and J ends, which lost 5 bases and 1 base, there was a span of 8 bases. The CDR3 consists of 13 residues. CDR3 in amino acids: CASSRDRNTEAFF. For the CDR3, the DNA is TGTGCCAGCAGTCGAGACAGGAACACTGAAGCTTTCTTT.

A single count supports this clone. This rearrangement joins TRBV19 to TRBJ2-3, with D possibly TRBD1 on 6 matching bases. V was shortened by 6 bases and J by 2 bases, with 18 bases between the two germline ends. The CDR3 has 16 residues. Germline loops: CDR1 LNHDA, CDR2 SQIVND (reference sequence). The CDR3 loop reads CASRPVTGLPTDTQYF. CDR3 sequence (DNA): TGTGCCAGTAGACCTGTCACAGGGCTCCCCACAGATACGCAGTATTTT.

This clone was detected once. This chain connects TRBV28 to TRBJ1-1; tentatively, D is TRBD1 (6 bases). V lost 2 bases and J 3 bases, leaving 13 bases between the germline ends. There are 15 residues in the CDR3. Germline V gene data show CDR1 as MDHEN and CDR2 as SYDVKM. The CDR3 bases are TGTGCCAGCAGTTTACGCGGGGGGCGGGACACTGAAGCTTTCTTT. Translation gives CASSLRGGRDTEAFF.

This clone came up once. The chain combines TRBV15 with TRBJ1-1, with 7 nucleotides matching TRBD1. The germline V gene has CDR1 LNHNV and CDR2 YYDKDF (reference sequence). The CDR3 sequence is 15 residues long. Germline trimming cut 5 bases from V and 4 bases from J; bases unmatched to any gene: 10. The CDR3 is CATSQGGNRATEAFF. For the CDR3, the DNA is TGTGCCACCAGCCAGGGGGGAAATCGGGCCACTGAAGCTTTCTTT.

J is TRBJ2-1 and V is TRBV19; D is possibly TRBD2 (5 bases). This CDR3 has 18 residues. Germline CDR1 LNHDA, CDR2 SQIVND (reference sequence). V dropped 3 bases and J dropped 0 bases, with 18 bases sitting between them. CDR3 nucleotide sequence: TGTGCCAGTAGTATGAGTAGCGAGCCTTTTAGCTCCTACAATGAGCAGTTCTTC. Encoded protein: CASSMSSEPFSSYNEQFF.

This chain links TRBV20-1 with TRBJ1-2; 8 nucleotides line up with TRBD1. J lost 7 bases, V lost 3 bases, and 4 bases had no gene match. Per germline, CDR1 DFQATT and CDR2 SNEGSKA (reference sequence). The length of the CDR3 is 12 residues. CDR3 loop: CSASEDRAGYTF. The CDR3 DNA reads TGCAGTGCTAGTGAGGACAGGGCTGGCTACACCTTC.

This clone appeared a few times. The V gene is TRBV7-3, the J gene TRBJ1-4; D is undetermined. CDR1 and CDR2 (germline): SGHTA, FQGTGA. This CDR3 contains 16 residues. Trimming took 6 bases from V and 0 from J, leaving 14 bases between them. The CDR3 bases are TGTGCCAGCAGTACCCCCCAGCGAGCAACTAATGAAAAACTGTTTTTT. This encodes CASSTPQRATNEKLFF.

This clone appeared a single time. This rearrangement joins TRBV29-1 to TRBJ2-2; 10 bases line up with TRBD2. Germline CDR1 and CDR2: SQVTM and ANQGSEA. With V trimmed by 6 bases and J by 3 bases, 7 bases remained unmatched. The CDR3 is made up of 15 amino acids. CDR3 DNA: TGCAGCGTGATAGCGGGGGGCGTATACACCGGGGAGCTGTTTTTT. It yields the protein CSVIAGGVYTGELFF.

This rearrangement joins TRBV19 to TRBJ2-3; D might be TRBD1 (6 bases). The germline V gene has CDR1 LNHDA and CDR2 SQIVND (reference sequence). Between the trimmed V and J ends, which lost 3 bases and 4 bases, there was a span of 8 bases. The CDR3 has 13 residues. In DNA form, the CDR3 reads TGTGCCAGTAGTATGAACAGGGCAGATACGCAGTATTTT. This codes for CASSMNRADTQYF.

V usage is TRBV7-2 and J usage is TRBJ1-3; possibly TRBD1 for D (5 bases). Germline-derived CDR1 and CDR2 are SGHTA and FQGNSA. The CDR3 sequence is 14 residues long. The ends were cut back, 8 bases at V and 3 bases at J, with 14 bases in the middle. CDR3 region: CASGGDSSGNTIYF. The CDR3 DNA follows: TGTGCCAGCGGAGGGGATTCCAGTGGAAACACCATATATTTT.

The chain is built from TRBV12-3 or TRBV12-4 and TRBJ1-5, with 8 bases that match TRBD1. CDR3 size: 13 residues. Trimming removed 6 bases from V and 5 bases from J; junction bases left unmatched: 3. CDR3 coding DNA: TGTGCCAGCAGCGGACAGGGAGATCAGCCCCAGCATTTT. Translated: CASSGQGDQPQHF.

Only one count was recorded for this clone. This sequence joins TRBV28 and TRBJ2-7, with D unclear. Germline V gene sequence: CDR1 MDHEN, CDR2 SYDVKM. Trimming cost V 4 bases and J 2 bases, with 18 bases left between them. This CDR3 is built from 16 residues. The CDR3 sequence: CASSSTRLGIPYEQYF. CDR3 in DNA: TGTGCCAGCAGTTCTACCCGACTCGGAATTCCCTACGAGCAGTACTTC.

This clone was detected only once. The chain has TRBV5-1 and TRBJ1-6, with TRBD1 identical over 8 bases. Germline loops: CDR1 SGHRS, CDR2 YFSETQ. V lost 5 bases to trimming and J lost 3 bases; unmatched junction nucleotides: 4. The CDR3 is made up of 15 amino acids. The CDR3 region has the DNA TGCGCCAGCAGTGACGGGACAGGCTATAATTCACCCCTCCACTTT. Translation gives CASSDGTGYNSPLHF.

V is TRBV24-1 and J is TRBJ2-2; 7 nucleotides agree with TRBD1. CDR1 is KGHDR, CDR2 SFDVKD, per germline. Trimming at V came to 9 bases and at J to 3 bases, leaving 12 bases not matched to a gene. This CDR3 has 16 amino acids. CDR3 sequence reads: CATGQGEFKDTGELFF. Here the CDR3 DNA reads TGTGCCACCGGGCAGGGGGAGTTTAAAGACACCGGGGAGCTGTTTTTT.

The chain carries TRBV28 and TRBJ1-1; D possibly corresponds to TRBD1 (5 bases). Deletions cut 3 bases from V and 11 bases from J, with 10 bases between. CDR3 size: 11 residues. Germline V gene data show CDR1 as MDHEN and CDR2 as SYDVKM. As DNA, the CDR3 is TGTGCCAGCAGTTTTGCGCGGGGGGCTTTCTTT. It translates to CASSFARGAFF.

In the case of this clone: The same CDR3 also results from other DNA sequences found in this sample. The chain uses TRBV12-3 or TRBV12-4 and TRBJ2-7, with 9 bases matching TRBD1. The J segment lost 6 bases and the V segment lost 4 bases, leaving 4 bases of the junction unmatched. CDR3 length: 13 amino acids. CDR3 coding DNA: TGTGCCAGCAGTTCACAGGGGGCCAGCGAGCAGTACTTC. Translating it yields CASSSQGASEQYF.